These T cell receptor beta chains were read from a single sample in a study of breast tumors, draining lymph nodes, adjacent tissues. One entry per CDR3 protein, called by TCRdb with MiXCR from the multiplex PCR reads. The table lists over 200,000 distinct CDR3 sequences, roughly a third of them singletons. The specimen was axillary lymph node tissue. These receptor sequences come from a female donor with breast cancer. Some clones in this sample may be carry-over from other donors' samples. Each CDR3 is given with its conserved first and last residue. D genes are given only for firm matches. Clone size is stated in some rows and not others, as once, few, many or a class when expanded.

CDR3 length,V gene,J gene,clone size,D gene,CDR3 DNA,CDR3 protein
19,TRBV28,TRBJ2-6,-,TRBD1,TGTGCCAGCAGTTCATACAACAGGGGGGTCCTCTCTGGGGCCAACGTCCTGACTTTC,CASSSYNRGVLSGANVLTF
18,TRBV9,TRBJ2-2,-,TRBD2,TGTGCCAGCAGCGTAAGTAGTGGCGGGGGGACTAACACCGGGGAGCTGTTTTTT,CASSVSSGGGTNTGELFF
13,TRBV11-2,TRBJ2-1,-,-,TGTGCCAGCAGCTTACGACAGTACAATGAGCAGTTCTTC,CASSLRQYNEQFF
17,TRBV7-3,TRBJ2-2,-,TRBD2,TGTGCCAGCAGCCAGATCAGAGCGGGGGTGAACACCGGGGAGCTGTTTTTT,CASSQIRAGVNTGELFF
16,TRBV6-1,TRBJ1-6,-,-,TGTGCCAGCAGCGTGGTGGGCGCGGAAATCGGTTCACCCCTCCACTTT,CASSVVGAEIGSPLHF
16,TRBV4-2,TRBJ1-1,-,-,TGTGCCAGCAGCCAAGAGGCAGGGGTCGGCGACACTGAAGCTTTCTTT,CASSQEAGVGDTEAFF
14,TRBV11-2,TRBJ2-3,many,-,TGTGCCAGCAGCTTCCTAAACCCGAGGGATACGCAGTATTTT,CASSFLNPRDTQYF
13,TRBV5-6,TRBJ2-1,-,-,TGTGCCAGCAGCTTCTTAGAGGCGAATGAGCAGTTCTTC,CASSFLEANEQFF
16,TRBV7-6,TRBJ2-7,many,-,TGTGCCAGCAGCTTAGATCGATTTAATCGCGGAACCGAGCAGTACTTC,CASSLDRFNRGTEQYF
18,TRBV14,TRBJ2-7,many,TRBD2,TGTGCCAGCAGCCAACGGACTAGCGGGAGGGCCATGGGCTACGAGCAGTACTTC,CASSQRTSGRAMGYEQYF
15,TRBV20-1,TRBJ1-6,many,-,TGCAGTGCGGAAAAACAGGGCTCCTATAATTCACCCCTCCACTTT,CSAEKQGSYNSPLHF
14,TRBV24-1,TRBJ1-5,many,-,TGTGCCACCAGTGACCCGGGTAGCAATCAGCCCCAGCATTTT,CATSDPGSNQPQHF
13,TRBV3-1,TRBJ2-7,many,-,TGTGCCAGCAGCCAGCTCACAGGGAACGAGCAGTACTTC,CASSQLTGNEQYF
15,TRBV4-2,TRBJ2-7,-,TRBD2,TGTGCCAGCGTCCCCGCAGGGACTAGCGTCTACGAGCAGTACTTC,CASVPAGTSVYEQYF
12,TRBV20-1,TRBJ1-1,-,-,TGCAGTGTAGGAGGCATGAACACTGAAGCTTTCTTT,CSVGGMNTEAFF
13,TRBV5-1,TRBJ1-2,many,-,TGCGCCAGCAGCTTGTCGGGGGCGCAGGGCTACACCTTC,CASSLSGAQGYTF
13,TRBV15,TRBJ2-7,many,-,TGTGCCACCAGCAGAGATCCTACCTACGAGCAGTACTTC,CATSRDPTYEQYF
15,TRBV5-1,TRBJ1-2,many,TRBD1,TGCGCCAGCACCCCGGGTGAACGAGGGGGCCTTGGCTACACCTTC,CASTPGERGGLGYTF
17,TRBV9,TRBJ1-5,-,-,TGTGCCAGCAGCCCTAGGGGTGGACAAAGGAGCAATCAGCCCCAGCATTTT,CASSPRGGQRSNQPQHF
15,TRBV13,TRBJ2-7,many,TRBD2,TGTGCCAGCAGCCGAGGGGTAGCGGGCCCCTACGAGCAGTACTTC,CASSRGVAGPYEQYF
13,TRBV9,TRBJ2-7,many,TRBD1,TGTGCCAGTAAGAGGGACAGATCCTACGAGCAGTACTTC,CASKRDRSYEQYF
15,TRBV20-1,TRBJ2-3,many,TRBD2,TGCAGTGCTAGTCGAGCGGGAGATGGCACAGATACGCAGTATTTT,CSASRAGDGTDTQYF
13,TRBV20-1,TRBJ1-2,many,-,TGCAGTGCTAGTAGGGGGGTGGACTATGGCTACACCTTC,CSASRGVDYGYTF
12,TRBV5-8,TRBJ1-2,many,-,TGTGCCAGCAGCTTGGGACCCTCGGGCTACACCTTC,CASSLGPSGYTF
15,TRBV12-3/TRBV12-4,TRBJ2-1,many,-,TGTGCCAGCAGTTTAATGGCAGGGAGCGCGAATGAGCAGTTCTTC,CASSLMAGSANEQFF
15,TRBV2,TRBJ2-6,-,-,TGTGCCAGCAAGATCGTCCGGGACGGGGCCTACGTCCTGACTTTC,CASKIVRDGAYVLTF
15,TRBV25-1,TRBJ2-2,-,TRBD2,TGTGCCAGCAGTGCCCGTGGCGGGAGTGCCGGGGAGCTGTTTTTT,CASSARGGSAGELFF
13,TRBV6-6,TRBJ1-1,-,TRBD1,TGTGCCAGCAGTTATAGGGGGCGGACTGAAGCTTTCTTT,CASSYRGRTEAFF
14,TRBV20-1,TRBJ2-3,many,-,TGCAGTGCTAGAGTCGGGTTAAGCACAGATACGCAGTATTTT,CSARVGLSTDTQYF
14,TRBV19,TRBJ2-1,-,-,TGTGTCAGTAGTAGTCGGAGCTCCTACAATGAGCAGTTCTTC,CVSSSRSSYNEQFF
14,TRBV11-2,TRBJ1-2,many,-,TGTGCCAGCAGCTTAGATCTGGGGGACTATGGCTACACCTTC,CASSLDLGDYGYTF
13,TRBV7-2,TRBJ2-5,many,-,TGTGCCAGCAGCTATGGGGGGTCAGAGACCCAGTACTTC,CASSYGGSETQYF
11,TRBV14,TRBJ2-5,many,-,TGTGCCAGCAGCCGTGGGGAGACCCAGTACTTC,CASSRGETQYF
15,TRBV11-3,TRBJ2-7,many,TRBD1,TGTGCCAGCAGCTCGCCCGGACAGGGCTTAGGGGAGCAGTACTTC,CASSSPGQGLGEQYF
17,TRBV7-2,TRBJ2-1,many,TRBD2,TGTGCCAGCAGCCCTAGAGGCGGCGGGGGGTCCTACAATGAGCAGTTCTTC,CASSPRGGGGSYNEQFF